This T cell receptor beta chain was retrieved from a study of shared clonotypes between healthy human individuals. Study summary: Every donor yielded three CD4 naive, three CD4 memory, two CD8 naive and one CD8 memory plate.

Method: immunoSEQ multiplex PCR; TCRdb's copy keeps in-frame clones and lacks some. Of under 2,500,000 clones in the sample, 90% to 96% were seen once. Germline CDR1 and CDR2: SNHLY and FYNNEI. The ends were cut back, 5 bases at V and 2 bases at J, with 9 bases in the middle. The CDR3 has 13 amino acids. On this clone: The sample holds other DNA sequences that translate to the same CDR3.

The chain uses TRBV2 and TRBJ1-1; D unclear. This sequence was found in a man aged 18 to 35 in good health. Sequenced: naive CD4+ T cells sorted from blood. The subset: CD45RA+ positively selected. In DNA, the CDR3 is TGTGCCAGCAGTAGAACAGTCAACACTGAAGCTTTCTTT. Its protein product is CASSRTVNTEAFF.